One sample yielded the 32 T cell receptor beta chains listed below, sequenced in a study of beta chain features in type 1 diabetes. Reverse transcription of all isolated RNA meant that expressed TCRB transcripts were sequenced. Using immunoSEQ multiplex PCR, the repertoire was profiled, and TCRdb retains in-frame clones only, with some absent. The sample yields roughly 240,000 clones, roughly 15% seen once. Sequences were obtained from naive CD4+ T cells from blood. Receptors originate from a woman in her thirties or forties in good health.

This clone came up a few times. The chain combines TRBV29-1 with TRBJ2-1; weak D call: TRBD2 (5 bases). The length of the CDR3 is 15 residues. V was trimmed by 0 bases and J by 2 bases, leaving 11 bases between them. Looked up from germline, CDR1 is SQVTM and CDR2 is ANQGSEA. CDR3 in amino acids: CSVEDIGSAYNEQFF. DNA for the CDR3: TGCAGCGTTGAAGATATAGGGAGTGCCTACAATGAGCAGTTCTTC.

This chain links TRBV6-1 with TRBJ1-2; 8 bases fit TRBD1. After removal of 4 bases from V and 3 bases from J, the junction contained 10 bases not matched to a gene. Per germline, CDR1 MNHNS and CDR2 SASEGT. The CDR3 consists of 16 residues. This CDR3 is CASSAAGTGGDYGYTF. CDR3 in DNA: TGTGCCAGCAGTGCCGCAGGTACAGGGGGGGACTATGGCTACACCTTC.

Details on this clone: One junction end disagrees with the germline gene, perhaps due to a read error. This chain links TRBV7-2 with TRBJ1-2; D remains ambiguous. The CDR3 runs to 13 residues. The V gene's germline CDR1 is SGHTA and CDR2 FQGNSA. For the CDR3, the DNA is TGTGCCAGCAGCCCTACCTTATGGCCAACTAGCGACTTC. Translation gives CASSPTLWPTSDF.

This clone was detected a few times. V usage is TRBV11-2 and J usage is TRBJ2-7; 11 bases align to TRBD1. The CDR3 contains 14 residues. Germline lookup yields CDR1 SGHAT and CDR2 FQNNGV. V trimming: 1 base; J trimming: 4 bases; junction bases outside the gene matches: 0. The CDR3 protein is CASSLGDRGYEQYF. In DNA, the CDR3 is TGTGCCAGCAGCTTAGGGGACAGGGGGTACGAGCAGTACTTC.

This clone has a handful of counts. CDR3 protein: CASSSQSPGLAAYNEQFF. DNA of the CDR3: TGTGCCAGTAGTTCTCAATCTCCGGGACTAGCGGCCTACAATGAGCAGTTCTTC. V gene TRBV19 combines with J gene TRBJ2-1, with TRBD2 matching over 11 bases. The germline gives CDR1 LNHDA, CDR2 SQIVND (reference sequence). After removal of 5 bases from V and 2 bases from J, the junction contained 11 bases not matched to a gene. The CDR3 extends over 18 amino acids.

The table lists this clone with a few counts. V and J are TRBV5-1 and TRBJ2-5, with D perhaps TRBD1 (6 bases). The CDR3 length is 17 residues. CDR1 is SGHRS, CDR2 YFSETQ, per germline. V was shortened by 1 base and J by 0 bases, with 16 bases between the two germline ends. CDR3 nucleotide sequence: TGCGCCAGCAGCTTGCTCGTGAAACAGGGCGACCAAGAGACCCAGTACTTC. Translation: CASSLLVKQGDQETQYF.

This clone has a handful of counts. The chain uses TRBV2 and TRBJ2-7; D is unclear. Trimming took off 6 bases at V and 5 bases at J, with 5 bases between the two ends. The CDR3 extends over 10 amino acids. Looked up from germline, CDR1 is SNHLY and CDR2 is FYNNEI. The CDR3 region has the DNA TGTGCCAGCAGGAGTCACGAGCAGTACTTC. This codes for CASRSHEQYF.

This sequence joins TRBV6-5 and TRBJ2-2, with 9 bases identical to TRBD2. J gave up 3 bases and V 6 bases, and 5 bases lay outside the gene matches. This CDR3 is built from 15 residues. Germline V gene sequence: CDR1 MNHEY, CDR2 SVGAGI. The CDR3, as DNA: TGTGCCAGCAGGCGCGGGGGGGCGTACACCGGGGAGCTGTTTTTT. It translates to CASRRGGAYTGELFF.

The V gene is TRBV4-1, the J gene TRBJ2-1; the D gene is possibly TRBD2 (6 bases). This CDR3 has 13 amino acids. Germline values: CDR1 MGHRA, CDR2 YSYEKL. V was pared by 6 bases and J by 8 bases, with 14 bases between. For the CDR3, the DNA is TGCGCCAGCAGTCTCACTAGCCCCGATGAGCAGTTCTTC. It translates to CASSLTSPDEQFF.

This clone occurred a few times. This chain joins TRBV5-1 and TRBJ1-1, with 7 bases that match TRBD1. J was trimmed by 4 bases and V by 7 bases; bases with no gene match: 16. This CDR3 is built from 16 residues. Germline values: CDR1 SGHRS, CDR2 YFSETQ. In DNA, the CDR3 is TGCGCCAGCGGCAGGGGGGACCGGAGCGAGAGCACTGAAGCTTTCTTT. It encodes CASGRGDRSESTEAFF.

This clone was counted only a few times. V usage is TRBV14 and J usage is TRBJ2-3; perhaps TRBD2 as D (6 bases). Trimming removed 2 bases from V and 2 bases from J, with 17 bases in between. CDR1 is SGHDN and CDR2 is FVKESK in the germline V gene. The CDR3 runs to 17 residues. The CDR3 loop reads CASSQPGSRPSTDTQYF. In DNA form, the CDR3 reads TGTGCCAGCAGCCAACCCGGGAGCAGACCCTCCACAGATACGCAGTATTTT.

This clone turned up a few times. CDR3 sequence: CASSLGTAQETQYF. The DNA of the CDR3 is TGTGCCAGCAGTCTAGGGACAGCGCAAGAGACCCAGTACTTC. The genes are TRBV6-6 and TRBJ2-5; TRBD1 matches at 7 bases. V lost 5 bases and J lost 2; bases outside the gene matches: 5. The CDR3 runs to 14 residues. The V gene's germline CDR1 is MNHNY and CDR2 SVGAGI (reference sequence).

The rearrangement uses TRBV2 and TRBJ2-1; 9 bases fit TRBD1. Germline V gene lookup returns CDR1 SNHLY and CDR2 FYNNEI. The CDR3 has 14 residues. V shed 7 bases, J shed 7 bases, and the junction held 8 bases outside the gene matches. CDR3 nucleotide sequence: TGTGCCAGCAAAGGGACAGGGAAGGTTAATGAGCAGTTCTTC. Its translation is CASKGTGKVNEQFF.

Only a few counts were recorded for this clone. The chain joins TRBV13 to TRBJ2-4; tentative D call: TRBD2 (6 bases). Germline V gene data show CDR1 as PRHDT and CDR2 as FYEKMQ (reference sequence). Trimming left V 5 bases short and J 0 bases short, with 14 bases between. The CDR3 length is 16 residues. The CDR3 sequence is CASSPRRDLAKNIQYF. The CDR3 DNA sequence: TGTGCCAGCAGCCCCCGGAGGGATCTAGCCAAAAACATTCAGTACTTC.

This clone appeared a few times. The rearrangement uses TRBV7-9 and TRBJ1-4; D gene unclear. CDR1 SEHNR and CDR2 FQNEAQ come from the germline V gene (reference sequence). The CDR3 extends over 14 amino acids. V lost 1 base and J 8 bases, leaving 11 bases between the germline ends. CDR3 amino acids: CASSLGTYLEKLFF. The CDR3 bases are TGTGCCAGCAGCTTAGGGACTTATTTAGAAAAACTGTTTTTT.

This clone has just a few counts. The chain uses TRBV18 and TRBJ2-7, with a tentative D call TRBD2 (5 bases). This CDR3 region has 14 residues. Germline values: CDR1 KGHSH, CDR2 LQKENI. Trimming removed 3 bases from V and 4 bases from J, with 13 bases in between. The CDR3 sequence: CASSPTTPGYEQYF. CDR3 bases: TGTGCCAGCTCACCTACGACCCCGGGGTACGAGCAGTACTTC.

The V call is TRBV10-3, the J call TRBJ1-2; 8 bases are shared with TRBD1. V shed 6 bases and J 3 bases; nucleotides not matched to a gene: 6. Germline V gene lookup returns CDR1 ENHRY and CDR2 SYGVKD. This CDR3 is built from 14 residues. In DNA form, the CDR3 reads TGTGCCATCAGGTCGGACAGGGCCCACTATGGCTACACCTTC. Amino acids: CAIRSDRAHYGYTF.

The chain carries TRBV6-6 and TRBJ2-3, with 14 positions matching TRBD2. V lost 6 bases to trimming and J lost 6 bases; unmatched junction nucleotides: 5. The germline V gene encodes CDR1 MNHNY and CDR2 SVGAGI (reference sequence). The CDR3 spans 15 residues. The CDR3 reads CASRRLAGGSDTQYF. DNA of the CDR3: TGTGCCAGCAGAAGACTAGCGGGGGGGTCGGATACGCAGTATTTT.

This chain joins TRBV7-9 and TRBJ2-7; 9 nucleotides agree with TRBD1. The germline V gene has CDR1 SEHNR and CDR2 FQNEAQ (reference sequence). CDR3 length: 17 residues. V shed 5 bases and J 5 bases; nucleotides not matched to a gene: 16. Here the CDR3 reads CASSPRVGGQGENEQYF. CDR3 sequence (DNA): TGTGCCAGCAGCCCCCGGGTCGGGGGACAGGGCGAGAACGAGCAGTACTTC.

The J gene is TRBJ2-5, the V gene TRBV7-9, with TRBD2 as a possible D gene (5 bases). The CDR3 loop spans 14 amino acids. The germline CDR1 and CDR2 sequences are SEHNR and FQNEAQ (reference sequence). Trimming cost V 5 bases and J 2 bases, with 12 bases left between them. The CDR3 region has the DNA TGTGCCAGCAGCCACCCGAGGGATCAAGAGACCCAGTACTTC. Its protein product is CASSHPRDQETQYF.

The table lists this clone with a few counts. CDR3 nucleotide sequence: TGTGCCAGCAGCTTAACAGGGGCCTCTGGAAACACCATATATTTT. It is translated as CASSLTGASGNTIYF. This rearrangement joins TRBV5-4 to TRBJ1-3; 7 bases are a match to TRBD1. Germline V gives CDR1 SGHNT, CDR2 YYREEE (reference sequence). The CDR3 contains 15 residues. The V gene end was trimmed by 2 bases and the J gene end by 0 bases; junction bases not matched to a gene: 2.

This clone turned up a few times. The chain joins TRBV15 to TRBJ2-7; TRBD1 is a possible D gene (5 bases). The V gene lost 0 bases and the J gene lost 3 bases, with 15 bases spanning the gap. The CDR3 is 16 residues long. Germline CDR1 LNHNV, CDR2 YYDKDF (reference sequence). CDR3 sequence reads: CATSRDNPGLDYEQYF. CDR3 nucleotides: TGTGCCACCAGCAGAGATAATCCAGGGTTAGACTACGAGCAGTACTTC.

The rearrangement links TRBV18 to TRBJ2-4; TRBD1 agrees at 7 bases. CDR1 is KGHSH and CDR2 is LQKENI in the germline V gene. With 0 bases clipped from V and 5 bases from J, the junction kept 7 bases outside the gene matches. The CDR3 extends over 16 amino acids. The CDR3 is CASSPPTGTVENIQYF. The CDR3 DNA sequence: TGTGCCAGCTCACCACCAACCGGGACAGTGGAAAACATTCAGTACTTC. Combining the CDR3 with reference TRBV18 and TRBJ2-4 gives the whole variable domain NAGVMQNPRHLVRRRGQEARLRCSPMKGHSHVYWYRQLPEEGLKFMVYLQKENIIDESGMPKERFSAEFPKEGPSILRIQQVVRGDSAAYFCASSPPTGTVENIQYFGAGTRLSVL.

The chain recombines TRBV19 with TRBJ2-2, with TRBD1 identical over 11 bases. The CDR3 covers 14 residues. Trimming took 6 bases from V and 5 from J; bases not matched to a gene: 2. The V gene's germline CDR1 is LNHDA and CDR2 SQIVND (reference sequence). DNA for the CDR3: TGTGCCAGTAGCCGGGACAGGGGGACCGGGGAGCTGTTTTTT. It yields the protein CASSRDRGTGELFF.

The V call is TRBV5-1, the J call TRBJ2-7; D ambiguous. The CDR3 spans 12 residues. The V end was cut by 4 bases, the J end by 6 bases, with 11 bases between. Germline lookup yields CDR1 SGHRS and CDR2 YFSETQ. CDR3 sequence (DNA): TGCGCCAGCAGCGAAACCGGTAGCGAGCAGTACTTC. Translated: CASSETGSEQYF.

The chain links TRBV19 to TRBJ1-5, with 10 bases that match TRBD1. This CDR3 spans 14 amino acids. V dropped 3 bases and J dropped 7; count of bases not matched to a gene: 3. CDR1 LNHDA and CDR2 SQIVND come from the germline V gene (reference sequence). The CDR3 coding sequence is TGTGCCAGTAGTATGGACAGGGGGACCCAGCCCCAGCATTTT. Translating it yields CASSMDRGTQPQHF.

The chain links TRBV5-1 to TRBJ2-5; tentatively, D is TRBD1 (6 bases). The CDR3 sequence is 14 residues long. In germline, CDR1 is SGHRS, CDR2 YFSETQ. Trimming left V 0 bases short and J 4 bases short, with 10 bases between. The CDR3 DNA reads TGCGCCAGCAGCTTGGGACAGGCGATAGAGACCCAGTACTTC. It yields the protein CASSLGQAIETQYF. Together with reference TRBV5-1 and TRBJ2-5, the CDR3 gives the full variable domain: KAGVTQTPRYLIKTRGQQVTLSCSPISGHRSVSWYQQTPGQGLQFLFEYFSETQRNKGNFPGRFSGRQFSNSRSEMNVSTLELGDSALYLCASSLGQAIETQYFGPGTRLLVL.

J is TRBJ1-1 and V is TRBV5-1, with D possibly matching TRBD1 (5 bases). CDR3 length equals 13 residues. V was trimmed by 0 bases and J by 5 bases, leaving 8 bases between them. Germline assignment: CDR1 SGHRS and CDR2 YFSETQ. CDR3 sequence (DNA): TGCGCCAGCAGCTTGGAGGGGCGGACTGAAGCTTTCTTT. Translating it yields CASSLEGRTEAFF.

This clone was observed a handful of times. The V gene is TRBV6-6, the J gene TRBJ2-3; 7 nucleotides agree with TRBD2. This CDR3 has 15 amino acids. V shed 2 bases, J shed 2 bases, and the junction held 4 bases outside the gene matches. Germline values: CDR1 MNHNY, CDR2 SVGAGI (reference sequence). CDR3 DNA sequence: TGTGCCAGCAGTTACGGAGCGGGGAACACAGATACGCAGTATTTT. Translating it yields CASSYGAGNTDTQYF.

This clone has a handful of counts. The chain uses TRBV7-2 and TRBJ2-1; 7 bases match TRBD1. Germline assignment: CDR1 SGHTA and CDR2 FQGNSA. J lost 12 bases, V lost 2 bases, and 1 base had no gene match. This CDR3 contains 11 residues. The CDR3 DNA follows: TGTGCCAGCAGCTTAAGGGGGCGGCAGTTCTTC. This encodes CASSLRGRQFF.

This chain uses TRBV5-1 with TRBJ2-5; D gene uncertain. V was trimmed by 2 bases and J by 1 base, leaving 3 bases between them. The CDR3 spans 12 residues. The germline CDR1 and CDR2 sequences are SGHRS and YFSETQ. The CDR3 sequence is CASSFLQETQYF. As DNA, the CDR3 is TGCGCCAGCAGCTTCCTCCAAGAGACCCAGTACTTC. The full variable domain, in which reference TRBV5-1 and TRBJ2-5 provide the parts outside the CDR3, is KAGVTQTPRYLIKTRGQQVTLSCSPISGHRSVSWYQQTPGQGLQFLFEYFSETQRNKGNFPGRFSGRQFSNSRSEMNVSTLELGDSALYLCASSFLQETQYFGPGTRLLVL.

This chain uses TRBV27 with TRBJ1-2, with 9 bases aligning to TRBD1. With V trimmed by 7 bases and J by 7 bases, 13 bases remained unmatched. Germline V lookup: CDR1 MNHEY, CDR2 SMNVEV (reference sequence). The CDR3 sequence is 15 residues long. The CDR3 coding sequence is TGTGCCAGCAACTCCGGGACAGGGAGGGGGGGTGGCTACACCTTC. Translation gives CASNSGTGRGGGYTF.